This T cell receptor (beta chain) comes out of a study of cytomegalovirus exposure and HLA in healthy donors. Germline CDR1 SGHAT, CDR2 FQNNGV. This CDR3 is 18 amino acids long. Trimming at V came to 0 bases and at J to 6 bases, leaving 10 bases not matched to a gene. The study ran its PCR with 60 Vbeta and 13 Jbeta primers. The method was immunoSEQ multiplex PCR; TCRdb's version includes in-frame clones alone and lacks a portion of them. The sample carries 150,000 to 250,000 clones, roughly 85% recorded once. The receptor's source is a woman aged 50 to 60 in good health and CMV-seronegative. The gene calls are TRBV11-2 and TRBJ2-1; 11 positions match TRBD2. The source material was PBMCs. The CDR3 spells CASSLDLIAGGPGNEQFF. CDR3 DNA: TGTGCCAGCAGCTTAGATCTAATAGCGGGAGGGCCAGGCAATGAGCAGTTCTTC.